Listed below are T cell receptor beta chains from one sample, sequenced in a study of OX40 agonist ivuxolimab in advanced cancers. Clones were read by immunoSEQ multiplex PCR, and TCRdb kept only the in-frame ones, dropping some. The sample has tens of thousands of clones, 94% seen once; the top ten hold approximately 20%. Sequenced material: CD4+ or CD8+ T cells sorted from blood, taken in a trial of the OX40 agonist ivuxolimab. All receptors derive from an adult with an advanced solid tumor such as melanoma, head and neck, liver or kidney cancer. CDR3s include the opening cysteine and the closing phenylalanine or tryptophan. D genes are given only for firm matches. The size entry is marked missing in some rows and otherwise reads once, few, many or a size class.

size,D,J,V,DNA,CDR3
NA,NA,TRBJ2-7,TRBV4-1,TGCGCCAGCAGCCTGGACTCAGACTTGAGGGAGCAGTACTTC,CASSLDSDLREQYF
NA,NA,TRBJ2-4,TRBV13,TGTGCCAGCAGCTTAGGCCTGTGGGGGACGAAAAACATTCAGTACTTC,CASSLGLWGTKNIQYF
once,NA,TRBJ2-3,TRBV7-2,TGTGCCAGCAGCTTACCCAAAACAGGGAGTAAGAGTACAGATACGCAGTATTTT,CASSLPKTGSKSTDTQYF
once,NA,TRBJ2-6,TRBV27,TGTGCCACGGGGACGGTGGGGGCCAACGTCCTGACTTTC,CATGTVGANVLTF
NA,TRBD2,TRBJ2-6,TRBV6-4,TGTGCCAGCAGTCTGGGGACTAGCGGGACTGGGGCCAACGTCCTGACTTTC,CASSLGTSGTGANVLTF
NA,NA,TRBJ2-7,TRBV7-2,TGTGCCAGCAGCTTAGGGGCTAGCCGGGACAACGAGCAGTACTTC,CASSLGASRDNEQYF
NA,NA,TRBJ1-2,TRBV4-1,TGCGCCAGCAGCCAAGATCTTTTCGGGAGCTATGGCTACACCTTC,CASSQDLFGSYGYTF
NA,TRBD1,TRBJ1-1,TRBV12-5,TGTGCTAGTGGTTTCACAGTCCCACAGGGGGCCAACGGCACTGAAGCTTTCTTT,CASGFTVPQGANGTEAFF
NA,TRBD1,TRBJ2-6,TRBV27,TGTGCCAGCAGTTTTTACCCCCCGACAGGGGCCACTGGGGCCAACGTCCTGACTTTC,CASSFYPPTGATGANVLTF
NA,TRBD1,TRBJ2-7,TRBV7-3,TGTGCCAGCAGCCCCAACATGGGACAGGGGTACGAGCAGTACTTC,CASSPNMGQGYEQYF
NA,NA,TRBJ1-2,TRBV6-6,TGTGCCAGCCTGATGGGCAGCACCCGCTATGGCTACACCTTC,CASLMGSTRYGYTF
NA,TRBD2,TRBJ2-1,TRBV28,TGTGCCAGCAGCCCTCGTGGGGACTACTTGAACAATGAGCAGTTCTTC,CASSPRGDYLNNEQFF
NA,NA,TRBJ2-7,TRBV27,TGTGCCAGCAGTTTAGTTCTCGGGTACCACGAGCAGTACTTC,CASSLVLGYHEQYF
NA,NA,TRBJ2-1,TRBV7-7,TGTGCTAGCGGAAAGGGGATTTACAATGAGCAGTTCTTC,CASGKGIYNEQFF
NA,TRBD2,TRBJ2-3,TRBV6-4,TGTGCCAGCAGTGACTCGAGCGGGGGGGCCACAGATACGCAGTATTTT,CASSDSSGGATDTQYF
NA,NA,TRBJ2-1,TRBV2,TGTGCCACCCAGTGGGGTTACAATGAGCAGTTCTTC,CATQWGYNEQFF
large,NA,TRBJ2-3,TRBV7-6,TGTGCCAGCAGCTTAGGTCACGCAGTTCGCACAGATACGCAGTATTTT,CASSLGHAVRTDTQYF
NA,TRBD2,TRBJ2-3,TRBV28,TGTGCCAGCAGTTTATTACTAGCGGGAGATTCAGATACGCAGTATTTT,CASSLLLAGDSDTQYF
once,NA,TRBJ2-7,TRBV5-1,TGCGCCAGCAGCTCCAGGGTTGCTACCGAGCAGTACTTC,CASSSRVATEQYF
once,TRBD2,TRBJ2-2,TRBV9,TGTGCCAGCAGCCTCAATAGCGGGGGGGCTGACGGGGAGCTGTTTTTT,CASSLNSGGADGELFF
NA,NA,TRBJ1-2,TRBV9,TGTGCCAGCAGCCCCGGGGGGGCCGGCTATGGCTACACCTTC,CASSPGGAGYGYTF
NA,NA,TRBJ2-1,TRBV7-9,TGTGCCAGCAGCTTAGACAGCGCATACAATGAGCAGTTCTTC,CASSLDSAYNEQFF
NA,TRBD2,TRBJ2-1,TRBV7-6,TGTGCCAGCAGCTCACTAGCGGGAGATTGGGAGGATGAGCAGTTCTTC,CASSSLAGDWEDEQFF
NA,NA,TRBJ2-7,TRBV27,TGTGCCAGCAGTTTTGGACAGCACTACGAGCAGTACTTC,CASSFGQHYEQYF
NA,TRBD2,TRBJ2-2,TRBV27,TGTGCCAGCAGTTTACGACTAGCGGGATTGGCCGGGGAGCTGTTTTTT,CASSLRLAGLAGELFF
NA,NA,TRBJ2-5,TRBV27,TGTGCCAGCAGTTTATTGGCTGGAGAGACCCAGTACTTC,CASSLLAGETQYF
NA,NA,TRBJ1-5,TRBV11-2,TGTGCCAGCAGCTTAGCAGTTGACAATCAGCCCCAGCATTTT,CASSLAVDNQPQHF
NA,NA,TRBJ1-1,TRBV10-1,TGCGCCAGCAGTCCGGGGGCGAACACTGAAGCTTTCTTT,CASSPGANTEAFF
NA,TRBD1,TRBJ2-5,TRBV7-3,TGTGCCAGCAGCTTATATGGGACAGACCAAGAGACCCAGTACTTC,CASSLYGTDQETQYF
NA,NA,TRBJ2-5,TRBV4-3,TGCGCCAGCAGCCAAGATAGGGGACAAGAGACCCAGTACTTC,CASSQDRGQETQYF
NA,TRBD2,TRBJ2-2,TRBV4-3,TGCGCCAGCAGCCAAGATCGGAGCGGGGGGGCCACCGGGGAGCTGTTTTTT,CASSQDRSGGATGELFF
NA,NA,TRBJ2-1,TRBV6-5,TGTGCCAGCAGTCAAAACGGGGACGCCTACAATGAGCAGTTCTTC,CASSQNGDAYNEQFF
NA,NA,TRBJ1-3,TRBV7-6,TGTGCCAGCAGCTTACATGTTGGCCTACACACCTCTGGAAACACCATATATTTT,CASSLHVGLHTSGNTIYF
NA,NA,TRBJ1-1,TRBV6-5,TGTGCCAGCAGTCCGTTCTCTATGAACACTGAAGCTTTCTTT,CASSPFSMNTEAFF
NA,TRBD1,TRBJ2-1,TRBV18,TGTGCCAGCTCACCCTTACAGGGGCCGAGCTCCTACAATGAGCAGTTCTTC,CASSPLQGPSSYNEQFF
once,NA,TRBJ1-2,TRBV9,TGTGCCAGCAGCCCCAGCCCGACGGGCAACTATGGCTACACCTTC,CASSPSPTGNYGYTF
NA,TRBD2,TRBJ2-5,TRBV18,TGTGCCAGCTCACCCCCGTTCGGGCTAGCGGGACAAGAGACCCAGTACTTC,CASSPPFGLAGQETQYF
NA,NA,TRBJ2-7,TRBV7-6,TGTGCCAGCAGCTTAGACCGGGGTCCCTACGAGCAGTACTTC,CASSLDRGPYEQYF
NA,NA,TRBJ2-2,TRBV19,TGTGCCAGTAGTATCACACTCGTCACCAACACCGGGGAGCTGTTTTTT,CASSITLVTNTGELFF
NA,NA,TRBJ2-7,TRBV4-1,TGCGCCAGCAGCCAAGACCAGGGCCGGAGCTCCTACGAGCAGTACTTC,CASSQDQGRSSYEQYF
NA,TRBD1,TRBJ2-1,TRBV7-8,TGTGCCAGCAGCTCACCTCTGGACAGGGGGCTGCATGAGCAGTTCTTC,CASSSPLDRGLHEQFF
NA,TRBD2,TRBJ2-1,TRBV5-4,TGTGCCAGCAGCTGGGTGACTAGCGGGGGGGGCAATGAGCAGTTCTTC,CASSWVTSGGGNEQFF
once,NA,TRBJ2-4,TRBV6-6,TGTGCCAGCACTGTAACCGGGACCTGGAAAAACATTCAGTACTTC,CASTVTGTWKNIQYF
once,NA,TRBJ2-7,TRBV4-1,TGCGCCAGCAGTGCCGCTAGCGACCTCGCCCATGAGCAGTACTTC,CASSAASDLAHEQYF
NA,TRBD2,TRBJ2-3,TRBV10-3,TGTGCCATCAGTGAGAGGGCTAGCGGAAGCACAGATACGCAGTATTTT,CAISERASGSTDTQYF
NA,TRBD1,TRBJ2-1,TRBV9,TGTGCCAGCAGCCTTGGGGATCACAGGGGTGAGCAGTTCTTC,CASSLGDHRGEQFF
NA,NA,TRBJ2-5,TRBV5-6,TGTGCCAGCAGCTGGACGGAGAGCAGCCTGGATTTGTACTTC,CASSWTESSLDLYF
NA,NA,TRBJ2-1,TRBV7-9,TGTGCCAGGCAGCCCTGGGACAATGAGCAGTTCTTC,CARQPWDNEQFF
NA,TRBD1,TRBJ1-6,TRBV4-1,TGCGCCAGCAGCCAATGGGGCGGACAGGGTAATTCACCCCTCCACTTT,CASSQWGGQGNSPLHF
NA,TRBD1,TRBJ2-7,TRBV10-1,TGCGCCAGCAGTGAGTCGGGGCAGGGGGTGGACGAGCAGTACTTC,CASSESGQGVDEQYF
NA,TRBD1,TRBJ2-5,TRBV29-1,TGCAGCGTTGAAGATATCTACCAGGACAGGCGTAATTCCCTTATGAGAGAACAGTACTTC,CSVEDIYQDRRNSLMREQYF
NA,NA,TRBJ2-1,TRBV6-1,TGTGCCAGCTCCAAAATGTCAGGGGGACTAGATGAGCAGTTCTTC,CASSKMSGGLDEQFF
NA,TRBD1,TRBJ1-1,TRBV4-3,TGCGCCAGCAGCCAGGGACAGGGTCGCACTGAAGCTTTCTTT,CASSQGQGRTEAFF
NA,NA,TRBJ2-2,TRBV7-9,TGTGCCAGCAGCGGGGGACACAACACCGGGGAGCTGTTTTTT,CASSGGHNTGELFF
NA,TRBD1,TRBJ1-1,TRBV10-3,TGTGCCATCAGCAATGCGGACAGGTACAACACTGAAGCTTTCTTT,CAISNADRYNTEAFF
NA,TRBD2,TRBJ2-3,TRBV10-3,TGTGCCATCAGTGAGCCCCCATTAGCGGGGGCAACAGATACGCAGTATTTT,CAISEPPLAGATDTQYF
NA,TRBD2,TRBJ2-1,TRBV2,TGTGCCAGCAGTGCGGGGGGGGCTTACAATGAGCAGTTCTTC,CASSAGGAYNEQFF
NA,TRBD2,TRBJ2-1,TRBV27,TGTGCCAGCAGTACCCGGGGGGGAATCAATGAGCAGTTCTTC,CASSTRGGINEQFF
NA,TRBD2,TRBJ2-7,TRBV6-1,TGTGCCAGCAGTGGAGTCGGACTAGCGGGGGTCCACTACGAGCAGTACTTC,CASSGVGLAGVHYEQYF